The sequence of this T cell receptor beta chain was determined in a study of T cells in Graves' hyperthyroidism and ophthalmopathy. Study-level findings and limits: Most thyroid-expanded clonotypes above 0.001 were also found in blood.

Patients with ophthalmopathy all had a Clinical Activity Score of at least 3, a NOSPECS grade of at least 4 and duration under 3 months. This clonotype was counted ten times or more. What it binds is not known. Researchers took RNA transcripts and amplified the TCR beta CDR3 regions from them. In the first-round RT-PCR of the TCR CDR3, the HTBI primer set was used. TCRdb passed the multiplex PCR reads through MiXCR, listing each CDR3 protein once. The table shows about 640,000 distinct CDR3 sequences, with about 14% occurring only once. The source is a woman in her fifties or sixties with Graves' ophthalmopathy. The sequenced sample was blood.

CDR3 bases: TGTGCCAGCAGCTTAGTTCCAGGGACAGATGAGCAGTTCTTC. Amino acids: CASSLVPGTDEQFF. The chain couples TRBV7-9 to TRBJ2-1, with 7 bases lining up with TRBD1. V was clipped by 1 base and J by 8 bases; unmatched bases: 5. The CDR3 runs to 14 residues. Germline V lookup: CDR1 SEHNR, CDR2 FQNEAQ (reference sequence).